A selection of T cell receptor beta chains follows, all from one sample in a study of neurological immune-mediated disorders. Via MiXCR, TCRdb re-called the 5' RACE reads, giving one row per CDR3 protein. The repertoire holds 50,000 or so distinct CDR3 sequences, with 3% to 4% as singletons. The sequencing sample was made of PBMCs. The source is an older woman with multiple sclerosis. The CDR3 runs from the conserved cysteine through the conserved F or W. D genes are given only for firm matches. Clone size is not always given. Where it is, it says once, few, many or a class for expanded clones.

j_call	v_call	clone_size	d_call	cdr3_aa	cdr3_nt
TRBJ1-2	TRBV11-2	many	-	CASSFLSGRRYTF	TGTGCCAGCAGCTTTCTCTCAGGGCGTCGCTACACCTTC
TRBJ2-5	TRBV5-1	many	TRBD1	CASSLGARGLETQYF	TGCGCCAGCAGTCTGGGGGCCAGGGGGCTCGAGACCCAGTACTTC
TRBJ2-3	TRBV7-7	many	TRBD2	CASSLDREGTTDTQYF	TGTGCCAGCAGCTTAGACCGGGAGGGAACCACAGATACGCAGTATTTT
TRBJ2-3	TRBV20-1	many	TRBD1	CSATLQGARTDTQYF	TGCAGTGCTACCTTACAGGGGGCGCGTACAGATACGCAGTATTTT
TRBJ2-1	TRBV29-1	many	TRBD1	CSVVGQGAYNEQFF	TGCAGCGTGGTGGGACAGGGCGCCTACAATGAGCAGTTCTTC
TRBJ2-1	TRBV10-3	many	-	CAISEMAGTQNEQFF	TGTGCCATCAGTGAAATGGCGGGAACCCAGAATGAGCAGTTCTTC
TRBJ2-2	TRBV7-2	many	-	CASSMGVTGELFF	TGTGCCAGCAGCATGGGTGTCACCGGGGAGCTGTTTTTT
TRBJ2-5	TRBV4-1	many	TRBD2	CASSQDSPSGTGETQYF	TGCGCCAGCAGCCAAGATTCGCCTAGCGGGACGGGAGAGACCCAGTACTTC
TRBJ2-7	TRBV29-1	many	-	CSVGLGRYEQYF	TGCAGCGTTGGACTGGGAAGATACGAGCAGTACTTC
TRBJ1-2	TRBV7-2	many	-	CASSLVLGDGYTF	TGTGCCAGCAGCTTAGTACTTGGGGATGGCTACACCTTC
TRBJ2-1	TRBV20-1	many	TRBD1	CSAPGRDRVYNEQFF	TGCAGTGCTCCTGGCCGGGACAGAGTCTACAATGAGCAGTTCTTC
TRBJ1-4	TRBV2	many	-	CASSARGEGEKLFF	TGTGCCAGCAGTGCACGGGGGGAAGGTGAAAAACTGTTTTTT
TRBJ1-5	TRBV27	many	-	CASRGTSSNQPQHF	TGTGCCAGCAGAGGCACGTCCAGCAATCAGCCCCAGCATTTT
TRBJ2-3	TRBV28	many	TRBD1	CASNRDRGWADTQYF	TGTGCCAGCAACCGGGACAGGGGTTGGGCAGATACGCAGTATTTT
TRBJ2-6	TRBV7-9	many	-	CASSFTGRIGANVLTF	TGTGCCAGCAGCTTTACAGGGAGAATTGGGGCCAACGTCCTGACTTTC
TRBJ2-2	TRBV5-1	many	-	CASSPGDTGELFF	TGCGCCAGCAGCCCAGGGGACACCGGGGAGCTGTTTTTT
TRBJ2-7	TRBV10-3	many	-	CAISESVGGEQYF	TGTGCCATCAGTGAGTCTGTCGGTGGCGAGCAGTACTTC
TRBJ2-3	TRBV4-1	many	-	CASSQVADTQYF	TGCGCCAGCAGCCAAGTTGCAGATACGCAGTATTTT
TRBJ2-7	TRBV20-1	many	TRBD1	CSAPFTHTGDSYEQYF	TGCAGTGCCCCATTCACCCATACAGGGGATTCCTACGAGCAGTACTTC
TRBJ2-1	TRBV7-2	many	TRBD2	CASSLVERGKQFF	TGTGCCAGCAGCTTAGTAGAGCGGGGTAAGCAGTTCTTC
TRBJ2-7	TRBV29-1	many	-	CSVKRGTTSYEQYF	TGCAGCGTTAAAAGGGGGACAACCTCCTACGAGCAGTACTTC
TRBJ2-2	TRBV7-9	many	-	CASSLVGQITGELFF	TGTGCCAGCAGCTTAGTAGGTCAGATCACCGGGGAGCTGTTTTTT
TRBJ1-2	TRBV7-8	many	TRBD1	CASSLGGQGESGYTF	TGTGCCAGCAGCTTAGGGGGACAGGGAGAGAGTGGCTACACCTTC
TRBJ1-5	TRBV7-6	many	-	CASSLDSNQPQHF	TGTGCCAGCAGCTTAGATAGCAATCAGCCCCAGCATTTT
TRBJ2-7	TRBV6-2/TRBV6-3	-	TRBD2	CASSYSDRGLAGAGAYEQYF	TGTGCCAGCAGTTACTCCGACAGGGGACTAGCGGGAGCTGGGGCCTACGAGCAGTACTTC
TRBJ2-2	TRBV7-2	many	TRBD1	CASSLNRGAGELFF	TGTGCCAGCAGCTTAAACAGGGGTGCCGGGGAGCTGTTTTTT
TRBJ1-2	TRBV29-1	many	-	CSVDGSSNYGYTF	TGCAGCGTTGATGGAAGTAGTAACTATGGCTACACCTTC
TRBJ2-3	TRBV7-2	many	-	CASSWRGRDPPYF	TGTGCCAGCAGCTGGAGGGGACGGGACCCTCCGTATTTT
TRBJ1-1	TRBV20-1	many	TRBD1	CSATRDSNTEAFF	TGCAGTGCTACCCGGGACAGCAACACTGAAGCTTTCTTT
TRBJ2-4	TRBV7-2	medium-sized	TRBD1	CASSSDRTGTRNIQYF	TGTGCCAGCAGCTCCGATCGGACAGGGACCAGAAACATTCAGTACTTC
TRBJ2-1	TRBV12-3/TRBV12-4	many	-	CASSSDIEQFF	TGTGCCAGCAGTTCGGATATTGAGCAGTTCTTC
TRBJ1-1	TRBV29-1	many	-	CSVGFKNTEAFF	TGCAGCGTTGGATTCAAGAACACTGAAGCTTTCTTT
TRBJ2-5	TRBV7-6	-	TRBD2	CASSGRAGETQYF	TGTGCCAGCAGCGGGAGGGCTGGGGAGACCCAGTACTTC
TRBJ2-7	TRBV10-3	few	-	CAISVDGNSYEQYF	TGTGCCATCAGTGTCGACGGCAACTCCTACGAGCAGTACTTC
TRBJ2-3	TRBV20-1	many	-	CSAREGSDTQYF	TGCAGTGCTAGAGAAGGATCGGATACGCAGTATTTT
TRBJ2-1	TRBV20-1	many	-	CSARDLNRVSNNEQFF	TGCAGTGCTAGAGACCTCAACAGGGTTTCGAACAATGAGCAGTTCTTC
TRBJ1-6	TRBV20-1	-	-	CSAREGGQSNSPLHF	TGCAGTGCTAGAGAGGGGGGACAAAGTAATTCACCCCTCCACTTT
TRBJ1-5	TRBV6-5	many	-	CASSYSGPDQPQHF	TGTGCCAGCAGTTACTCGGGGCCGGATCAGCCCCAGCATTTT
TRBJ2-7	TRBV20-1	few	-	CSAPNLWEQYF	TGCAGTGCTCCAAATTTGTGGGAGCAGTACTTC
TRBJ1-1	TRBV12-3/TRBV12-4	many	-	CASTLNPSEVFF	TGTGCCAGCACCTTAAACCCTAGCGAGGTTTTCTTT
TRBJ2-1	TRBV5-1	many	TRBD2	CASSSGGSGSYNEQFF	TGCGCCAGCAGCTCCGGCGGGAGTGGGTCCTACAATGAGCAGTTCTTC
TRBJ2-3	TRBV5-1	many	TRBD2	CASSFLAGAWTDTQYF	TGCGCCAGCAGCTTCCTAGCGGGAGCGTGGACAGATACGCAGTATTTT
TRBJ2-5	TRBV18	many	TRBD2	CASSPVIQRGQIRETQYF	TGTGCCAGCTCACCAGTGATCCAGCGGGGGCAAATTCGGGAGACCCAGTACTTC
TRBJ2-4	TRBV20-1	few	TRBD2	CSARSWVAGDIQYF	TGCAGTGCTAGATCATGGGTAGCGGGAGACATTCAGTACTTC
TRBJ2-1	TRBV5-1	many	-	CASSLDPVSGPSYNEQFF	TGCGCCAGCAGCTTGGACCCTGTAAGCGGGCCCTCCTACAATGAGCAGTTCTTC
TRBJ2-3	TRBV5-1	many	-	CASSVDLPSTDTQYF	TGCGCCAGCAGCGTTGATCTACCTAGCACAGATACGCAGTATTTT
TRBJ2-7	TRBV27	many	TRBD2	CASSLRTSDPFYEQYF	TGTGCCAGCAGTCTCAGGACTAGCGATCCTTTCTACGAGCAGTACTTC
TRBJ2-3	TRBV5-6	many	TRBD1	CASSLGTGTDTQYF	TGTGCCAGCAGCTTGGGGACAGGGACAGATACGCAGTATTTT
TRBJ1-2	TRBV5-1	many	TRBD1	CASSLAAGGGGYTF	TGCGCCAGCAGCTTGGCCGCAGGGGGAGGAGGCTACACCTTC
TRBJ2-1	TRBV24-1	many	TRBD2	CATSDSWTSNEQFF	TGTGCCACCAGTGATTCCTGGACTAGCAATGAGCAGTTCTTC
TRBJ2-1	TRBV28	many	-	CASSFPGLGYNEQFF	TGTGCCAGCAGTTTTCCGGGACTCGGATACAATGAGCAGTTCTTC
TRBJ2-3	TRBV2	many	TRBD1	CASSEGTGFGTDTQYF	TGTGCCAGCAGTGAAGGGACAGGGTTCGGAACAGATACGCAGTATTTT
TRBJ2-5	TRBV12-3/TRBV12-4	many	-	CASSLRRRQETQYF	TGTGCCAGCAGTTTAAGACGTCGGCAAGAGACCCAGTACTTC
TRBJ2-1	TRBV28	many	-	CASSPPSRLANEQFF	TGTGCCAGCAGTCCCCCGTCGAGACTCGCCAATGAGCAGTTCTTC
TRBJ2-3	TRBV7-9	many	TRBD1	CAAGTGQGTDTQYF	TGTGCCGCCGGGACAGGGCAGGGCACAGATACGCAGTATTTT
TRBJ1-1	TRBV6-6	many	-	CASSYVRRGTEAFF	TGTGCCAGCAGTTACGTGAGGCGGGGTACTGAAGCTTTCTTT
TRBJ2-3	TRBV20-1	many	-	CSVASGGMGRADTQYF	TGCAGTGTTGCCTCAGGGGGAATGGGGAGGGCAGATACGCAGTATTTT
TRBJ2-7	TRBV20-1	many	-	CRGGTVDYEQYF	TGCAGAGGCGGGACAGTAGACTACGAGCAGTACTTC